These T cell receptor beta chains were read from a single sample in a study of shared clonotypes between healthy human individuals. TCRdb keeps only in-frame clones here, not all; method: immunoSEQ multiplex PCR. Found here are around 980,000 clones, around 78% of them singletons; the top ten hold 0.6% to 0.75%. The sample comprised memory CD4+ T cells from PBMCs. These receptors originate from a man aged 18 to 29 in good health. Some clones in this sample may be carry-over from other donors' samples. Each CDR3 is given with its conserved first and last residue. A D gene is named only where the DNA matches it firmly. A clone size is listed for some rows: how often the clone was seen (once, few, many), or a class if it is expanded.

TRBJ1-1	TRBV30	.	13	.	CAWRPTAAPGAFF	TGTGCCTGGAGGCCGACAGCCGCTCCAGGAGCTTTCTTT
TRBJ2-7	TRBV7-9	TRBD2	17	.	CASSLGGPSGSPYEQYF	TGTGCCAGCAGCTTAGGCGGCCCTAGCGGGAGTCCCTACGAGCAGTACTTC
TRBJ2-7	TRBV7-2	TRBD2	18	.	CASSINPTSGSFSYEQYF	TGTGCCAGCAGCATCAACCCAACTAGCGGGAGTTTCAGTTACGAGCAGTACTTC
TRBJ1-4	TRBV28	.	15	.	CASSLINAQGEKLFF	TGTGCCAGCAGTTTAATTAATGCACAAGGTGAAAAACTGTTTTTT
TRBJ2-7	TRBV7-8	.	12	.	CASSLIQSEQYF	TGTGCCAGCAGCTTAATTCAGAGCGAGCAGTACTTC
TRBJ2-7	TRBV4-1	.	16	once	CASSPPTVMASDEQYF	TGCGCCAGCAGCCCCCCGACAGTTATGGCTTCCGACGAGCAGTACTTC
TRBJ1-3	TRBV30	.	13	.	CAWSVRQGNTIYF	TGTGCCTGGAGTGTAAGGCAGGGCAACACCATATATTTT
TRBJ2-6	TRBV29-1	.	13	.	CSVEGSGANVLTF	TGCAGCGTTGAAGGCTCTGGGGCCAACGTCCTGACTTTC
TRBJ1-5	TRBV18	.	16	.	CASSSQGVGGGQPQHF	TGTGCCAGCTCATCGCAAGGAGTCGGGGGTGGGCAGCCCCAGCATTTT
TRBJ2-7	TRBV30	.	12	once	CAWTRSSYEQYF	TGTGCCTGGACGAGGAGCTCCTACGAGCAGTACTTC